This T cell receptor beta chain was recovered during a study of CXCR3-negative and CXCR3-positive naive CD8 T cells. Study conclusions and caveats: Researchers reported similar TRBV-TRBJ usage in naive CXCR3-negative and CXCR3-positive cells, though memory differed. Comparably high diversity was seen in both naive subsets, and much lower diversity in memory CD8+ cells. TRB CDR3 properties were used to infer TCR strength, and surface CD5 was comparable between naive subsets.

The authors made the TRB cDNA libraries by 5' RACE using UMI labels. TCRdb reprocessed the 5' RACE reads, keeping one entry per CDR3 protein, no DNA. The sample table includes roughly 48,000 distinct CDR3 sequences. Per germline, CDR1 LNHNV and CDR2 YYDKDF (reference sequence). The CDR3 extends over 15 amino acids. With regard to this clonotype: Its target is not known.

The V call is TRBV15, the J call TRBJ2-5. This receptor was taken from a human donor in good health. Some clones in this sample may be carry-over from other donors' samples. The sequencing input was memory CD8+ T cells from blood. The CDR3 here is CATSRETDSAETQYF.